This TCR beta chain was found in a study of cytomegalovirus exposure and HLA in healthy donors. Both 60 Vbeta primers and 13 Jbeta primers went into the PCR. Clones were read by immunoSEQ multiplex PCR, and TCRdb kept only the in-frame ones, dropping some. The top ten hold 6% to 8% of the sample, which has more than 75,000 clones, roughly four fifths seen once. This CDR3 is 15 amino acids long. After removal of 8 bases from V and 2 bases from J, the junction contained 8 bases not matched to a gene. Germline CDR1 reads MDHEN; CDR2 reads SYDVKM. The specimen sequenced was PBMCs. This TCR came from a woman aged 45-65 years in good health and CMV-seropositive. The chain carries TRBV28 and TRBJ2-5; 10 bases fit TRBD2. CDR3 sequence reads: CASDVSGRSQETQYF. DNA of the CDR3: TGTGCCAGCGATGTTAGCGGGAGGAGTCAAGAGACCCAGTACTTC.